Each of the 5 T cell receptor beta chains below was sequenced from the same sample in a study of control samples from healthy donors and cancer patients. Data came from immunoSEQ multiplex PCR; TCRdb stores just in-frame clones and leaves some out. Of about 130,000 clones in the sample, 92% were seen once. Sequencing input: blood. These receptors were collected from a man between 18 and 29 years old in good health.

In DNA, the CDR3 is TGTGCCAGCAGCCAAGATGAGTACGTCGGCCGAAAAGGGGCCCAGCATTTT. Translation: CASSQDEYVGRKGAQHF. This rearrangement joins TRBV3-1 (or the pseudogene TRBV3-2) to TRBJ1-5, with D perhaps TRBD1 (5 bases). The CDR3 sequence is 17 residues long. Germline assignment: CDR1 LGHDT and CDR2 YNNKEL (reference sequence). With 0 bases removed from V and 11 bases from J, the gap between germline ends came to 23 bases.

V is TRBV6-5 and J is TRBJ2-2; unclear D gene. Trimming cost V 0 bases and J 2 bases, with 7 bases left between them. Germline CDR1 and CDR2: MNHEY and SVGAGI. This CDR3 spans 15 amino acids. The chain's CDR3 is CASSYSDTNTGELFF. As DNA, the CDR3 is TGTGCCAGCAGTTACTCCGACACTAACACCGGGGAGCTGTTTTTT.

The gene calls are TRBV4-1 and TRBJ2-7; 8 bases map to TRBD2. V gave up 5 bases and J gave up 0 bases; unmatched junction bases: 6. Looked up from germline, CDR1 is MGHRA and CDR2 is YSYEKL. The CDR3 sequence is 15 residues long. CDR3 bases: TGCGCCAGCAGCGTGCGGGGGGCTTACTCCTACGAGCAGTACTTC. It translates to CASSVRGAYSYEQYF.

The genes are TRBV5-1 and TRBJ2-1, with 8 bases lining up with TRBD1. This CDR3 region has 14 residues. Losses at the gene ends were 4 bases for V and 8 bases for J; bases not matched to a gene: 8. Germline V lookup: CDR1 SGHRS, CDR2 YFSETQ. The CDR3 loop is CASSGQGIGDEQFF. Here the CDR3 DNA reads TGCGCCAGCAGCGGACAGGGTATAGGCGATGAGCAGTTCTTC.

This sequence joins TRBV21-1 and TRBJ1-1; TRBD1 is the table's D call, not checked against the DNA. TRBV21-1 has pseudogene status. The CDR3 extends over 15 amino acids. CDR3 nucleotides: TGTGCCAGCAGGGAGTCGACTCAGGGGAACACTGAAGCTTTCTTT. Residues: CASRESTQGNTEAFF.